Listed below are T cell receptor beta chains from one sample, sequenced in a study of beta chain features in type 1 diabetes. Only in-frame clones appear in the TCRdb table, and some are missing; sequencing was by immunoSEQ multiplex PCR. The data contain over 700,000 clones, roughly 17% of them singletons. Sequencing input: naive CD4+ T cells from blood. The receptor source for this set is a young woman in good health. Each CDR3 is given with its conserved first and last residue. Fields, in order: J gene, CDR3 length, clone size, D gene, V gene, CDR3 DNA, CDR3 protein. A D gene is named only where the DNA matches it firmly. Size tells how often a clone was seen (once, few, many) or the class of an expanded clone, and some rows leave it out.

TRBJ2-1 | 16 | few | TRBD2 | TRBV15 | TGTGCCACCAGCAGAGATGCGGGAGTGGGTTATTCGGAGCAGTTCTTC | CATSRDAGVGYSEQFF
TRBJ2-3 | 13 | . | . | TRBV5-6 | TGTGCCAGCAGCCGAACAGGTCCAGATACGCAGTATTTT | CASSRTGPDTQYF
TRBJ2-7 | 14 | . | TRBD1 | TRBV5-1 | TGCGCCAGCAGCTTAAGGGGACAGTCCTACGAGCAGTACTTC | CASSLRGQSYEQYF
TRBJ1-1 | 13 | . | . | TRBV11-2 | TGTGCCAGCAGCCCAATAGGGGGGACTGAAGCTTTCTTT | CASSPIGGTEAFF
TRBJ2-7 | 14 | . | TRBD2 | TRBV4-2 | TGTGCCAGCAGCCAGGGACTAGCTACCTACGAGCAGTACTTC | CASSQGLATYEQYF
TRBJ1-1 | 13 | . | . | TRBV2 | TGTGCCAGCAGTGACTCCCAGAACACTGAAGCTTTCTTT | CASSDSQNTEAFF
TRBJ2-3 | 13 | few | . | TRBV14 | TGTGCCAGCGGGCCGGGGAACACAGATACGCAGTATTTT | CASGPGNTDTQYF
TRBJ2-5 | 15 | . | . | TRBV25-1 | TGTGCCAGCAGCCGGACAAAGGAGTACCAAGAGACCCAGTACTTC | CASSRTKEYQETQYF
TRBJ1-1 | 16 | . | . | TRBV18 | TGTGCCAGCTCACCACAGATGGGGGGAATGAACACTGAAGCTTTCTTT | CASSPQMGGMNTEAFF
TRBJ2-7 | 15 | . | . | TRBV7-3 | TGTGCCAGCAGCTTATACCCAGGATCCTCCTACGAGCAGTACTTC | CASSLYPGSSYEQYF
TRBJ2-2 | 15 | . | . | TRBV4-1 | TGCGCCAACAGCCAAGCTGTCATGAACACCGGGGAGCTGTTTTTT | CANSQAVMNTGELFF
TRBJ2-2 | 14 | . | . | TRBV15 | TGTGCCACCAGCAGAGCTCCGTTGGCCGGGGAGCTGTTTTTT | CATSRAPLAGELFF
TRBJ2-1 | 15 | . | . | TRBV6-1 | TGTGCCAGCAGTGATCGGGGATTCCTATACAATGAGCAGTTCTTC | CASSDRGFLYNEQFF
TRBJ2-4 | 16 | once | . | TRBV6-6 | TGTGCCAGCACCCAACCGAGACTAGGATCCAAAAACATTCAGTACTTC | CASTQPRLGSKNIQYF
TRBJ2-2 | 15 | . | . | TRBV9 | TGTGCCAGCAGCGTACTAGCCCAGAACACCGGGGAGCTGTTTTTT | CASSVLAQNTGELFF
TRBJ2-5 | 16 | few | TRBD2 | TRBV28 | TGTGCCAGCAGTTTACCTAGGGGAGGGCCTAAAGAGACCCAGTACTTC | CASSLPRGGPKETQYF
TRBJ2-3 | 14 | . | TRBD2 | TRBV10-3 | TGTGCCACCACTAGGAGCGGGAGCGCAGATACGCAGTATTTT | CATTRSGSADTQYF
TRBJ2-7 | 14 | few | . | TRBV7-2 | TGTGCCAGCAGCTTAGCAGTACAGACCTACGAGCAGTACTTC | CASSLAVQTYEQYF
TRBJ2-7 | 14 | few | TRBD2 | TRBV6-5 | TGTGCCAGCAGTTACAGCGGGACTTACTACGAGCAGTACTTC | CASSYSGTYYEQYF
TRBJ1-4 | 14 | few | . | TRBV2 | TGTGCCAGCAGAGACAGGACAACTAATGAAAAACTGTTTTTT | CASRDRTTNEKLFF
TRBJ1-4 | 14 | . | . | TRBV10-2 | TGCGCCAGCAGTGATTGGGGGACACCTGAAAAACTGTTTTTT | CASSDWGTPEKLFF
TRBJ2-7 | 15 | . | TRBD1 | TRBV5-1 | TGCGCCAGCAGCTTGGTGGGACAGGGGAGGAATGAGCAGTACTTC | CASSLVGQGRNEQYF
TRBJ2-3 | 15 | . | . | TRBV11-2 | TGTGCCAGCAGCTTAGTGGCACCTGCGGCAGATACGCAGTATTTT | CASSLVAPAADTQYF
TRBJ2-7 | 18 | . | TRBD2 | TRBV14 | TGTGCCAGCAGCCAAACCAGACTAGCGGGAGGTATATTGTACGAGCAGTACTTC | CASSQTRLAGGILYEQYF
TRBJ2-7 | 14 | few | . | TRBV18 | TGTGCCAGCTCACCACCAGGAGGGAACTACGAGCAGTACTTC | CASSPPGGNYEQYF
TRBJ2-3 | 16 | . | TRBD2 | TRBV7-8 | TGTGCCAGCAGCCCGGGACTAGCGGGAGCGGGGGATACGCAGTATTTT | CASSPGLAGAGDTQYF
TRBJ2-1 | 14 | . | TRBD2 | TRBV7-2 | TGTGCCAGCAGCTTAGCCCAGCGGGAGGGGGAGCAGTTCTTC | CASSLAQREGEQFF
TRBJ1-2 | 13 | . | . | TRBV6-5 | TGTGCCAGCAGTTCACGGGAACTCTATGGCTACACCTTC | CASSSRELYGYTF
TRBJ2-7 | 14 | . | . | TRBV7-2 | TGTGCCAGCAGCTTAGACAGAGCAGCCTACGAGCAGTACTTC | CASSLDRAAYEQYF
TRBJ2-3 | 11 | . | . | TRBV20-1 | TGCAGTGCAAGGAGCGGAGATACGCAGTATTTT | CSARSGDTQYF
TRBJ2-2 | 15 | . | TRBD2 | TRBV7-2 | TGTGCCAGCAGCTTTATCGGGAGGCGAACCGGGGAGCTGTTTTTT | CASSFIGRRTGELFF
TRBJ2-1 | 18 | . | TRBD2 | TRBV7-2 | TGTGCCAGCAGCTTAGTACGGGGTGGCGGGAGGGCCAACAATGAGCAGTTCTTC | CASSLVRGGGRANNEQFF
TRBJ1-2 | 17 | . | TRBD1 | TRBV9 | TGTGCCAGCAGCACCTCCCCGGGACAGGGGATTAACTATGGCTACACCTTC | CASSTSPGQGINYGYTF
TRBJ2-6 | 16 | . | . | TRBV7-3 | TGTGCCAGCAGCTTACAGGGTACCTCTGGGGCCAACGTCCTGACTTTC | CASSLQGTSGANVLTF
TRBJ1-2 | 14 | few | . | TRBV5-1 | TGCGCCAGCGCCTTAAACTTACCCCGGGATGGCTACACCTTC | CASALNLPRDGYTF